This entry is about one TCR beta chain. The entry originates in a study of tumor and adjacent non-tumor tissue in lung cancer. The library came from three nested PCR rounds adapted from ARM-PCR protocols. TCRdb reprocessed the multiplex PCR reads with MiXCR, giving one entry per CDR3 protein. The data show tens of thousands of distinct CDR3 sequences, with roughly two thirds seen just once and around a third held by the top ten. The template was RNA from unsorted bulk tissue. Distant lung tissue was collected more than 3 cm away from the tumor edge. The sequence derives from a man aged 65 to 79 with non-small cell lung cancer. Source material: distant non-tumor lung tissue.

CDR3 nucleotides: TGTGCCAGTAGCGCAAACTGGGATTCGGCCAAAAACATTCAGTACTTC. Its translation: CASSANWDSAKNIQYF. This chain connects TRBV11-3 to TRBJ2-4, with D possibly matching TRBD2 (5 bases). The V and J ends lost 9 bases and 1 base respectively, with 19 bases between them. The CDR3 is 16 amino acids. Germline loops: CDR1 SGHNT, CDR2 YENEEA.